This T cell receptor (beta chain) was captured by sequencing in a study of tumor-infiltrating lymphocytes in primary liver carcinoma (dated by TCRdb to the late 2010s). Turning to the overall study: Surgical resection was performed in China between 2015 and 2016 on four or five patients with histopathologically diagnosed primary liver carcinoma. Hepatocellular carcinoma (four) or combined HCC and intrahepatic cholangiocarcinoma (one) was present in the five patients, who were three men and two women aged 30 to 69 years. Tumors of the five patients were stage T1-T3 N0M0 with maximum diameters of about 4.2 to 10 cm. Each sample produced about 3.5 to 8 million productive TCRbeta reads, and read depth showed no significant difference between tissue types. TCRbeta repertoire sequencing, expression microarrays and whole-exome sequencing were combined in the study across five regions of each liver tumor, with adjacent normal tissue and blood also included. TCRbeta repertoire sequencing covered 35 specimens from 5 patients: 25 or so tumor regions, 5 adjacent noncancerous liver tissues and 5 peripheral blood samples. Technical replicate repertoires showed high reproducibility, with mean shared-clone rates about 0.92 and correlation coefficients above 0.95.

Paper-wide results and their limitations: The top 250 clones accounted for a significantly greater share of the repertoire in tumors than in blood (p = 0.039). Only five patients were included in the study, and the authors note that the findings should be validated in a larger study. Pairs of tumor regions showed greater repertoire overlap (mean roughly 36%) than tumor-adjacent pairs (around 17%) or tumor-blood pairs (approximately 15%), which is consistent with antigen-driven expansion. Since the samples were bulk and unsorted, there was no way to compare CD4+ and CD8+ T cell repertoires. Only the TCR beta chain was sequenced, so true repertoire diversity is likely underestimated because unpaired alpha chains were not captured.

A constant-region primer and ProtoScript II reverse transcriptase were used to reverse-transcribe TCRbeta-specific cDNA from roughly 500 ng total RNA. Three nested multiplex PCR rounds, following a slightly modified ARM-PCR procedure, were used to build the TCRbeta libraries. Sample barcodes and Illumina adapters were added in a final 25-cycle PCR using Deep VentR polymerase. Before sequencing, amplicons of 200-500 bp were gel-purified using a QIAquick gel extraction kit. The TCRbeta amplicons were sequenced with 250-bp paired-end reads on an Illumina HiSeq 2500. The source study handled its data this way. Reads were quality-trimmed with Trimmomatic v0.33, and paired reads were merged with FLASH v1.2.11 to recover full CDR3 sequences. MiGEC v1.2.1b assigned V, D and J germline segments to the rearranged TCRbeta sequences. Clonotype statistics and Shannon-Wiener diversity indices were computed with VDJtools v1.0.0. To cut down on sampling bias, every analysis after diversity analysis relied on just the 250 most abundant clonotypes from each sample. TCRdb ran its own pipeline on the public reads, namely fastp trimming at Q25 and MiXCR clone calling, and kept in-frame beta chains. Rows merge per CDR3 protein into single entries with the most common DNA and genes. These V and J calls are TCRdb output, not the study's own analysis. Within this sample are 250,000 to 400,000 distinct CDR3 sequences, with about 60% of them counted one time only. Approximately 9% of the sample rests with the top ten.

This clonotype was seen ten or more times. What antigen it recognizes has not been identified. Base qualities are not at hand, and no much larger clone is one base apart. RNA from unsorted whole blood was extracted with TRIzol reagent, and germline DNA was obtained with the DNeasy Blood & Tissue kit. Chronic HBV infection was present in the patients, and the patients were treatment-naive at sampling. Before surgery, four milliliters of peripheral blood were collected into K2EDTA tubes. The material sequenced was peripheral blood. This receptor was identified in a middle-aged man with primary liver carcinoma and hepatitis B virus infection.

The nucleotide sequence is TGCGCCAGCGGACTAGCGGACGAGCAGTACTTC. It specifies CASGLADEQYF. Recombination linked TRBV10-2 to TRBJ2-7, with 10 middle bases fitting TRBD2. V is trimmed back by 8 bases and J by 5 bases, and the junction contains 0 bases that no gene match accounts for. Per the germline V gene, WSHSY is the CDR1 and SAAADI is the CDR2. The CDR3 holds 11 amino acids from the cysteine to the phenylalanine. The kept DNA is CDR3 alone, 33 bases in frame from the first base.